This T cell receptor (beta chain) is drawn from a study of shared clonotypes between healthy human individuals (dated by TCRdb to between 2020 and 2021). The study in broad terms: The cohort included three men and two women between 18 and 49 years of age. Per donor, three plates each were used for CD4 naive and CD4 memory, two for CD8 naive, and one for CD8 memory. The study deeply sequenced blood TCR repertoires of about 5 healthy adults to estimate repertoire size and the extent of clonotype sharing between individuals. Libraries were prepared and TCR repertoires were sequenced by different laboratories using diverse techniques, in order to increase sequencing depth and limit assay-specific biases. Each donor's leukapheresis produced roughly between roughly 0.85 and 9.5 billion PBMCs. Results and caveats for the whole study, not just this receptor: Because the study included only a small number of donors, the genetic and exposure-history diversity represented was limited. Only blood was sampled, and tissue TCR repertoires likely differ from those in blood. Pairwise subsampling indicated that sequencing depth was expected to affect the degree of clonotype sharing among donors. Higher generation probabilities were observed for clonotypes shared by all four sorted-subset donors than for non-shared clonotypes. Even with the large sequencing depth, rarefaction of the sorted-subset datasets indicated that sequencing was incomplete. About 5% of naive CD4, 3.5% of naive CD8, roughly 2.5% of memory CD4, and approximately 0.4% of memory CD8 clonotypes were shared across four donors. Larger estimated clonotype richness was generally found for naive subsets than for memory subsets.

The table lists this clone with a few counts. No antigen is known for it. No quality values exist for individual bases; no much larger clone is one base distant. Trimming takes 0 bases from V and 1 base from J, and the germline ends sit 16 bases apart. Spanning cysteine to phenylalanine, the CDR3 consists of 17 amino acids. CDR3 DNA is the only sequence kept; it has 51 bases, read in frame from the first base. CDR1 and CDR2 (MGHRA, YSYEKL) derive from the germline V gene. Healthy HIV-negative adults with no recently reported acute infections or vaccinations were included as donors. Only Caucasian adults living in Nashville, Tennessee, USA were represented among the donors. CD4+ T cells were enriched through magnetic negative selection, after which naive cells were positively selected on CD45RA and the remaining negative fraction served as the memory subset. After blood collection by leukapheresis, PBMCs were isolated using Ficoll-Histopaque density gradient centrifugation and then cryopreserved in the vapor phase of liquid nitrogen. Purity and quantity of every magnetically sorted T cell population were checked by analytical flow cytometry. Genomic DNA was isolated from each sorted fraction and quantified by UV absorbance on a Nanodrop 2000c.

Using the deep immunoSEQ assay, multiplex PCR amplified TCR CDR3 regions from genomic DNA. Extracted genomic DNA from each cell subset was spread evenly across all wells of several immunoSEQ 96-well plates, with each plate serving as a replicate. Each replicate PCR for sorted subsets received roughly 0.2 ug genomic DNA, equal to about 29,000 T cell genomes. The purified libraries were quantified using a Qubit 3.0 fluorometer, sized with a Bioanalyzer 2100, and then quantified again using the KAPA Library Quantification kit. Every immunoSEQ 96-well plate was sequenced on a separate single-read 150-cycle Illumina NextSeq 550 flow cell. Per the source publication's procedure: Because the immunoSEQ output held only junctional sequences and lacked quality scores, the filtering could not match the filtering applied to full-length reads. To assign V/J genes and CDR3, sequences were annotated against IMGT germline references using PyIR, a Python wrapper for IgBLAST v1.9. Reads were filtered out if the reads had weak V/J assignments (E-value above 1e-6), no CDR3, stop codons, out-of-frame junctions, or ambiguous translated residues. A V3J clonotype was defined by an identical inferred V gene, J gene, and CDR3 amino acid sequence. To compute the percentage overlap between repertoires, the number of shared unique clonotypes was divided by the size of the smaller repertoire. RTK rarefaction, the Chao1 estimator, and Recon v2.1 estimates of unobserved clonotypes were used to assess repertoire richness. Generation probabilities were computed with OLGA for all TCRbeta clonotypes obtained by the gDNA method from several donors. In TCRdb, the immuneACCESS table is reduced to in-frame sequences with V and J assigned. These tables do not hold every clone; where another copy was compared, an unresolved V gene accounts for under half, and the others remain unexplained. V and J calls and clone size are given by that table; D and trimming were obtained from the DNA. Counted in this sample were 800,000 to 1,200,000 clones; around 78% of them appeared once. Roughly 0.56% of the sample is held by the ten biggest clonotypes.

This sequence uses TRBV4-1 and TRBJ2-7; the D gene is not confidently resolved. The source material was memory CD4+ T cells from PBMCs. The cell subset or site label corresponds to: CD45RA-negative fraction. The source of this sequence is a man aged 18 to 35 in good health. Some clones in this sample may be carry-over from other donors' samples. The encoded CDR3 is CASSQDYPATLSYEQYF. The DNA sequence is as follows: TGCGCCAGCAGCCAAGATTATCCAGCTACTCTTTCCTACGAGCAGTACTTC.